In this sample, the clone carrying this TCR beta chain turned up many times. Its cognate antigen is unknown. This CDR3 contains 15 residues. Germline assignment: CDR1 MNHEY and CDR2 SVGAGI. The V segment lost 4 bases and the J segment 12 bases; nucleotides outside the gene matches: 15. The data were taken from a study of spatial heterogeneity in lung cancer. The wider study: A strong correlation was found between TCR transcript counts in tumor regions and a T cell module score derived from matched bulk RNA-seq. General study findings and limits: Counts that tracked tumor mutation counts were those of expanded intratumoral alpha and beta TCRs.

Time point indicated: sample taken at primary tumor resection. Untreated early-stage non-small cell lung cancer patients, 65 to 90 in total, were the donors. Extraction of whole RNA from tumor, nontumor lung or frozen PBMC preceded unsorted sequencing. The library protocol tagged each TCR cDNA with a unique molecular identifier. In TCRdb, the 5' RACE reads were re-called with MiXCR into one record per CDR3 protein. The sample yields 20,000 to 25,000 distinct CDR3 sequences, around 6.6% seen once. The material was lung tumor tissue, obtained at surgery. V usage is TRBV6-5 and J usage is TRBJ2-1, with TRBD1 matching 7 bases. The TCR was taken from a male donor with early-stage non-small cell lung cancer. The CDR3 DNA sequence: TGTGCCAGCAGTTCACGACAGGGTCGTGAGTTCGGGCAGTTCTTC. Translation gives CASSSRQGREFGQFF.